Many counts were recorded for the clone carrying this T cell receptor (beta chain). The target antigen is unknown. The CDR3 sequence is 13 residues long. Trimming stripped 0 bases from V and 7 bases from J, with 11 bases between. Looked up from germline, CDR1 is DFQATT and CDR2 is SNEGSKA (reference sequence). The use of a sample-barcoded 5' primer and a J-beta primer mix characterized a second PCR of roughly 6 to 11 cycles. TCRdb itself ran the 5' RACE reads through MiXCR, one entry per CDR3 protein. This table holds some 1.5 million distinct CDR3 sequences, 25% to 30% found once. The source of the sample is a study of blood T cells in healthy people across ages. Study outcomes and limitations: Not knowing donor CMV status may have confounded expanded clonotype changes.

The sequencing sample was made of blood. V usage is TRBV20-1 and J usage is TRBJ2-3; D is unclear. The receptor was derived from a woman in her thirties in good health. The CDR3 region has the DNA TGCAGTGCTAGAGAACCTACCCAAAATACGCAGTATTTT. Amino acid sequence: CSAREPTQNTQYF.